This is a list of T cell receptor beta chains from one sample in a study of tumor-infiltrating lymphocytes in primary liver carcinoma. Via MiXCR, TCRdb re-called the multiplex PCR reads, giving one row per CDR3 protein. The repertoire holds 150,000 to 200,000 distinct CDR3 sequences, with about 85% as singletons. Specimen: tumor tissue from primary liver carcinoma. The receptors shown here come from a man in his forties with primary liver carcinoma and hepatitis B virus infection. The CDR3 runs from the conserved cysteine through the conserved F or W. A D gene is named only where the DNA matches it firmly. The listing skips clone size in some rows; elsewhere it reads once, few, many or a size class.

TGTATCAGCAGCCCCGGGACTATAGAGGATACGCAGTATTTT	CISSPGTIEDTQYF	TRBD2	-	TRBV5-6	TRBJ2-3
TGTGCCAGCCATAGCGGGACCTCGGGCACCGGGGAGCTGTTTTTT	CASHSGTSGTGELFF	TRBD2	-	TRBV19	TRBJ2-2
TGCAGCCCCTGGGCAGGGACATCCTACGAGCAGTATTTC	CSPWAGTSYEQYF	-	-	TRBV29-1	TRBJ2-7
TGTGCCAACGCGAGCGGGCTCGCCAGCACTGATACGCAGTATTTT	CANASGLASTDTQYF	-	-	TRBV4-2	TRBJ2-3
TGTGCCAGTAGTAAAATAGGGGAAGATGGCTACACCTTC	CASSKIGEDGYTF	-	-	TRBV6-5	TRBJ1-2
TGTGCCAGCAGCAAGAACGGGAGCCCCGGGGAGTTATTTTTT	CASSKNGSPGELFF	-	-	TRBV11-2	TRBJ2-2
TGTGCCAGCAGCTTGGCTGGACAGGGGAACTACGAGCAGTACTTC	CASSLAGQGNYEQYF	TRBD1	many	TRBV5-5	TRBJ2-7
TGTGCCTGCAGTTTAGATCTTGGGTGGCTCAGGCTGTTTTTT	CACSLDLGWLRLFF	-	-	TRBV11-2	TRBJ1-4
TGTGCCAGCATGGACAGGGGAAGACGGCCCCAGCATTTT	CASMDRGRRPQHF	TRBD1	-	TRBV6-2/TRBV6-3	TRBJ1-5
TGTGCCAGCAGCTTAATGGGGGGCACAGATACGCAGTATTTT	CASSLMGGTDTQYF	-	many	TRBV7-3	TRBJ2-3
TGTGCTATCAGTGCGGGAGGGCCGAATGAGCAGTTCTTC	CAISAGGPNEQFF	TRBD2	-	TRBV11-1	TRBJ2-1
TGTGTCAGCAGCATCAGGGGAGACAGGGGCATTTCCCTCTCTGGGGCCAACGTCCTGACTTTC	CVSSIRGDRGISLSGANVLTF	TRBD1	-	TRBV11-2	TRBJ2-6
TGTGCCAGCACCTACGGGACACAGAATTCACGCTTCCACTTT	CASTYGTQNSRFHF	-	-	TRBV5-4	TRBJ1-6
TGTACCAGCAGGCAAGCGGGGGGGAACACTGAAGCTTTCTTT	CTSRQAGGNTEAFF	-	-	TRBV7-8	TRBJ1-1
TGTGTCAGCAGCCCGACTAGCGGGCGGCAAGAGACCCAGTGCTTC	CVSSPTSGRQETQCF	TRBD2	-	TRBV5-4	TRBJ2-5
TGCGCCAGTAGCGACACAGGACCCCGAAATGTAAAACTGTTTTTT	CASSDTGPRNVKLFF	-	-	TRBV5-1	TRBJ1-4
TGTGCCATCAGCGGAGGGACTGGAGGGGAGACCTACGAGCAATACTTC	CAISGGTGGETYEQYF	-	once	TRBV10-3	TRBJ2-7
TGTGTCAGCAGTGGAGGTCTTACAAGGGAAGCCAAAAACATTCAGTACTTC	CVSSGGLTREAKNIQYF	-	-	TRBV6-1	TRBJ2-4
TGTGCCAGCAGCTCATCCCGGGAGTCCTCCTACAAGCAGTATTTC	CASSSSRESSYKQYF	-	once	TRBV11-1	TRBJ2-7
TGCAGCTTTGAAGCGGAGAGGGGGCGAGCAGATACCCAGTACTTC	CSFEAERGRADTQYF	TRBD1	-	TRBV29-1	TRBJ2-5
TGTGCCAGCAGGACAGCGCTCCTAATCACGAATACTGAAGCTTTCTTT	CASRTALLITNTEAFF	-	-	TRBV28	TRBJ1-1
TGTGCCAACGAGATCCTCAATGAGCAGTCCTTC	CANEILNEQSF	-	-	TRBV6-1	TRBJ2-1
TGTGCCAGCCGTCTCGGACAGAACAATGAAGAGTTCTTC	CASRLGQNNEEFF	-	-	TRBV12-3/TRBV12-4	TRBJ2-1
TGCCGCGTTGTACTAGCGGGTATAGATGCGCAGTATTTT	CRVVLAGIDAQYF	TRBD2	-	TRBV29-1	TRBJ2-3
TGCATCGTTGCTGACACCGGGGAGCTATTTTTT	CIVADTGELFF	-	-	TRBV29-1	TRBJ2-2
TGTACCAGCAGCTTGCCGGAGTTCGACAATGAGCAGTTCTTC	CTSSLPEFDNEQFF	-	-	TRBV11-2	TRBJ2-1
TGTGCCATCTCCCTCGCGGATAACTACGGGCAATACTTC	CAISLADNYGQYF	-	-	TRBV10-3	TRBJ2-7
TGCAGCGTTGAAGGGGGACACGGCCAAGAGACCCAGTACTTT	CSVEGGHGQETQYF	-	-	TRBV29-1	TRBJ2-5
TGCGCCAGCAGCTTCAATCACGCGAACACCGGGGAGCTGTTTTTT	CASSFNHANTGELFF	-	many	TRBV5-1	TRBJ2-2
TGTACCAGTAGCTTGGGTATAGAGACCCAGTACTTC	CTSSLGIETQYF	-	-	TRBV5-5	TRBJ2-5
TGTGCCACCAGTGAAGGGGATTACAACACTAGGGAGCTGTTATTT	CATSEGDYNTRELLF	-	-	TRBV24-1	TRBJ2-2
TGTGTCAGCAGTGAGGTGGCCGATGAGCAGTTCTTC	CVSSEVADEQFF	-	-	TRBV6-1	TRBJ2-1
TGTGCCAACAGTTTATCGGGCCGGGTGGGGAATGAGGAGTTCTTC	CANSLSGRVGNEEFF	-	-	TRBV28	TRBJ2-1
TGCAGCGCCATCTCACAGGGGACCGAAGCTTTCTTT	CSAISQGTEAFF	TRBD1	-	TRBV29-1	TRBJ1-1
TGTGCTACCGAAGAGGACCACACTGAGCAGTTCTTC	CATEEDHTEQFF	-	-	TRBV10-3	TRBJ2-1
TGTGCCAGCAGCTTGTATCACGGGGGCGAGGAGCTGTTTTTT	CASSLYHGGEELFF	-	many	TRBV5-4	TRBJ2-2
TGCAGCGTTCGGACTAGCGCTAGTTGGGCAGGGACCCAGTACTTC	CSVRTSASWAGTQYF	TRBD2	-	TRBV29-1	TRBJ2-5
TGTACCAACAAAGGGACAGGGGATTCCAATGAGCAGTTCTTC	CTNKGTGDSNEQFF	TRBD1	-	TRBV6-2/TRBV6-3	TRBJ2-1
TGTGTCAACACCTTACAGTCGGACAGCTATGGCTACACCTTC	CVNTLQSDSYGYTF	-	-	TRBV6-5	TRBJ1-2
TGCATCGTTGAAGCCGGGACTTGCGGGATAACCGGGGAGCTGTTTTTT	CIVEAGTCGITGELFF	-	-	TRBV29-1	TRBJ2-2
TGTGCCAGCAGTGTTAGCGGGAGTTCCTACGATCAGTACTTC	CASSVSGSSYDQYF	TRBD2	-	TRBV5-4	TRBJ2-7
TGCAGCGTAGCAGGGTTTGGGGCCAACATCCTGACTTTC	CSVAGFGANILTF	-	-	TRBV29-1	TRBJ2-6
TGCGCCAGCAGCTTGGGGACTAGCGCGACCGGGGAGCTGTTTTTT	CASSLGTSATGELFF	TRBD2	-	TRBV5-1	TRBJ2-2
TGCGTCAGCCGCCATCTCGGGGAGCAGTACTTC	CVSRHLGEQYF	-	-	TRBV10-2	TRBJ2-7
TGCAGCGTTGGCAGGGCGTGGCAGCCCCAGCATTTT	CSVGRAWQPQHF	-	-	TRBV29-1	TRBJ1-5
TGTGCCAGCATGGAGACAGCGAACACAAGGGAGCTGTTTTTT	CASMETANTRELFF	-	-	TRBV12-3/TRBV12-4	TRBJ2-2
TGTGCCAGCACTTTAACTCGGGGTAGCTATCAGCCCCAGCATTTT	CASTLTRGSYQPQHF	-	-	TRBV12-3/TRBV12-4	TRBJ1-5
TGTGCCAGCAGTGAAACAGGGAGCTCCTACTATGAGCAGTTCTTC	CASSETGSSYYEQFF	-	once	TRBV6-4	TRBJ2-1
TGTGCCAGCAGTTTAAGCGGGAGTGGAATCGGGGAGCTGTCTTTT	CASSLSGSGIGELSF	TRBD2	-	TRBV11-1	TRBJ2-2
TGTGCCAGCAATGAAATAGGGAGGAACACCGGGGAGCTGTTTTTT	CASNEIGRNTGELFF	-	few	TRBV2	TRBJ2-2
TGTGCCAGCAGCCTCCGGGTGGCGGAGTCCTACAATGAGCAGTTCTTC	CASSLRVAESYNEQFF	-	-	TRBV11-1	TRBJ2-1
TGCAGCGTGGGACTAGGGGCCTGTAATGAGCAGTTCTTC	CSVGLGACNEQFF	TRBD2	-	TRBV29-1	TRBJ2-1
TGCGCCAGTTTCCCCGAACTAGCGGGGGCTTACAATGAGCAGTTCTTC	CASFPELAGAYNEQFF	TRBD2	-	TRBV4-1	TRBJ2-1
TGCAGCGTTCTACTCCTCCTGGGGAGGAGTGAAACTTTCTTT	CSVLLLLGRSETFF	-	-	TRBV29-1	TRBJ1-1
TGCGCCAGCAGAAGAGGAGAGACAGCAGGTACCGGGGAGCTGTTTTTT	CASRRGETAGTGELFF	-	many	TRBV5-1	TRBJ2-2
TGCGCCAGCAGCCCACTTACCGGGGAGCTGGTTTTT	CASSPLTGELVF	-	many	TRBV4-1	TRBJ2-2
TGTGCCAGCCGTGCCGTAACTGGATGGGTAAACAATGAGCAGTTCTTC	CASRAVTGWVNNEQFF	-	-	TRBV14	TRBJ2-1